The entry below gives a single TCR beta chain sequence along with its context. This specimen belongs to a study of blood T cell repertoires in COVID-19. About the research overall: Researchers got acute and convalescent COVID-19 samples from the United States, Italy and Spain. The analysed material was cDNA or gDNA that came from T cells, B-cell-depleted T cells, or PBMCs.

The V gene's germline CDR1 is MDHEN and CDR2 SYDVKM. CDR3 length: 15 residues. The J segment lost 6 bases and the V segment lost 4 bases, leaving 9 bases of the junction unmatched. Per the original methods: Amplification of reference gene primers provided the estimated nucleated cell counts. Assay: immunoSEQ multiplex PCR; the TCRdb copy retains only in-frame clones and omits some. V and J calls and clone size are as listed in that table; D and trimming were resolved from the DNA. The sample lists about 150,000 clones, approximately 80% occurring once. The source is an older man with acute or convalescent COVID-19. The sample was peripheral blood. This chain joins TRBV28 and TRBJ2-7; 10 nucleotides agree with TRBD1. As DNA, the CDR3 is TGTGCCAGCAGTTCACCGGGACAGGGGTTCGGCGAGCAGTACTTC. Translation: CASSSPGQGFGEQYF.